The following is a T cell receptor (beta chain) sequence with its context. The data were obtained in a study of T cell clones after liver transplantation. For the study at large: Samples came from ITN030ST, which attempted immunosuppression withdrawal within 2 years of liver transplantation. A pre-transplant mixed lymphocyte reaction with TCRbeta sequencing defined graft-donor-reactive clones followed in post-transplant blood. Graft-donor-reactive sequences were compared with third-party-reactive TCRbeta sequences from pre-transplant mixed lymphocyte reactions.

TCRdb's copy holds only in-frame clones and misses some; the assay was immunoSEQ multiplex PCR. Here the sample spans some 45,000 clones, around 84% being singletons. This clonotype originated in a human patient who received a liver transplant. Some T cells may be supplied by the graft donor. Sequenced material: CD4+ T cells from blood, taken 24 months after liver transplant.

In DNA form, the CDR3 reads TGTGCCAGCAGGCGACAGGGGCCGAGCACTGAAGCTTTCTTT. Its protein product is CASRRQGPSTEAFF. The chain employs TRBV2 and TRBJ1-1; 8 bases agree with TRBD1. The CDR3 has 14 residues. Germline trimming cut 6 bases from V and 4 bases from J; bases unmatched to any gene: 7. Germline V gives CDR1 SNHLY, CDR2 FYNNEI.